What follows are 28 T cell receptor beta chains derived from one specimen sequenced in a study of cytomegalovirus exposure and HLA in healthy donors. The PCR ran on 60 Vbeta and 13 Jbeta primers. TCRdb keeps only in-frame clones here, not all; method: immunoSEQ multiplex PCR. The table lists 130,000 or so clones, approximately 70% of them singletons. What was sequenced was PBMCs. The receptors come from a woman aged 60-75 years in good health and CMV-seronegative.

The rearrangement links TRBV4-3 to TRBJ2-1; 13 bases match TRBD2. J lost 5 bases, V lost 0 bases, and 4 bases had no gene match. Germline lookup yields CDR1 LGHNA and CDR2 YSLEER. The CDR3 extends over 17 amino acids. CDR3 sequence (DNA): TGCGCCAGCAGCCAAGACCTCGGACTAGCGGGAGACAATGAGCAGTTCTTC. Translating gives CASSQDLGLAGDNEQFF.

This chain links TRBV15 with TRBJ2-2; 10 bases are a match to TRBD1. Germline V CDR1 and CDR2: LNHNV, YYDKDF (reference sequence). The CDR3 covers 16 residues. Unmatched junction bases numbered 4, after V lost 1 base and J lost 5 bases. The CDR3 sequence is CATSRGGQGGTGELFF. The CDR3 nucleotides read TGTGCCACCAGCAGAGGAGGACAGGGGGGGACCGGGGAGCTGTTTTTT.

This chain links TRBV7-3 with TRBJ2-1; 7 positions match TRBD2. CDR1 is SGHTA and CDR2 is FQGTGA in the germline V gene. V shed 5 bases and J 3 bases; nucleotides not matched to a gene: 10. The CDR3 runs to 16 residues. The CDR3 loop reads CASSPLAGLLYNEQFF. As DNA, the CDR3 is TGTGCCAGCAGCCCATTAGCGGGCCTCCTCTACAATGAGCAGTTCTTC. The full variable domain, rest sourced from reference TRBV7-3 and TRBJ2-1, is GAGVSQTPSNKVTEKGKYVELRCDPISGHTALYWYRQSLGQGPEFLIYFQGTGAADDSGLPNDRFFAVRPEGSVSTLKIQRTERGDSAVYLCASSPLAGLLYNEQFFGPGTRLTVL.

Of note for this clone: This CDR3 is also generated by other DNA sequences in the sample. V usage is TRBV4-1 and J usage is TRBJ2-5; the match to TRBD1 covers 12 bases. Trimming removed 4 bases from V and 5 bases from J; junction bases left unmatched: 5. The length of the CDR3 is 15 residues. CDR1 MGHRA and CDR2 YSYEKL come from the germline V gene. The CDR3 DNA is TGCGCCAGCAGCCGAGGGACAGGGGGCGGTGAGACCCAGTACTTC. Translating it yields CASSRGTGGGETQYF.

V and J are TRBV28 and TRBJ2-7; a possible D gene is TRBD2 (6 bases). V lost 7 bases and J lost 1, with 14 bases in between. The CDR3 sequence is 14 residues long. Germline V gives CDR1 MDHEN, CDR2 SYDVKM. CDR3 sequence: CASTLSGTSYEQYF. CDR3 bases: TGTGCCAGCACTCTATCCGGGACTTCCTACGAGCAGTACTTC.

The V gene is TRBV7-6, the J gene TRBJ2-5; 7 nucleotides match TRBD2. Germline CDR1 reads SGHVS; CDR2 reads FNYEAQ. V lost 1 base to trimming and J lost 5 bases; unmatched junction nucleotides: 4. The CDR3 consists of 14 residues. CDR3: CASSLGLAQETQYF. The CDR3 DNA is TGTGCCAGCAGCTTAGGACTAGCCCAGGAGACCCAGTACTTC.

The rearrangement joins TRBV4-3 to TRBJ1-2, with D possibly TRBD1 on 6 matching bases. The length of the CDR3 is 15 residues. Trimming cost V 0 bases and J 7 bases, with 15 bases left between them. Germline V gene sequence: CDR1 LGHNA, CDR2 YSLEER. CDR3 in DNA: TGCGCCAGCAGCCAAGAGGGACACCCATCGGGTGGCTACACCTTC. It codes for CASSQEGHPSGGYTF.

The CDR3 DNA reads TGTGCCAGCAGCGTAGGGCAGCTAGCGCACAATGAGCAGTTCTTC. This translates into CASSVGQLAHNEQFF. V usage is TRBV9 and J usage is TRBJ2-1; tentatively, D is TRBD2 (6 bases). The germline V gene has CDR1 SGDLS and CDR2 YYNGEE. V lost 0 bases and J lost 5, with 12 bases in between. The CDR3 extends over 15 amino acids.

This clone has more than one count but fewer than ten. The CDR3 nucleotides are TGTGCCAGAGGCTTGGCAGGGTGGAAGAATGAGCAGTTCTTC. It codes for CARGLAGWKNEQFF. The chain has TRBV2 and TRBJ2-1, with D maybe TRBD1 (5 bases). V was trimmed by 9 bases and J by 7 bases, leaving 19 bases between them. Germline assignment: CDR1 SNHLY and CDR2 FYNNEI. The CDR3 length is 14 residues. The whole variable domain, filled in from reference TRBV2 and TRBJ2-1, reads EPEVTQTPSHQVTQMGQEVILRCVPISNHLYFYWYRQILGQKVEFLVSFYNNEISEKSEIFDDQFSVERPDGSNFTLKIRSTKLEDSAMYFCARGLAGWKNEQFFGPGTRLTVL.

This sequence joins TRBV5-4 and TRBJ1-2; D gene unclear. This CDR3 is built from 13 residues. The germline gives CDR1 SGHNT, CDR2 YYREEE (reference sequence). V was trimmed by 0 bases and J by 6 bases, leaving 9 bases between them. CDR3 sequence (DNA): TGTGCCAGCAGCTTGGCTGGTAGCCATGGCTACACCTTC. Protein sequence: CASSLAGSHGYTF.

The chain uses TRBV5-1 and TRBJ2-3, with D uncertain. CDR3 size: 15 residues. Germline V lookup: CDR1 SGHRS, CDR2 YFSETQ. V dropped 1 base and J dropped 0 bases, with 9 bases sitting between them. This chain's CDR3 is CASSLLTESTDTQYF. The DNA of the CDR3 is TGCGCCAGCAGCTTGTTGACTGAAAGCACAGATACGCAGTATTTT.

The V and J genes are TRBV18 and TRBJ1-2; a weak D match, TRBD1 (5 bases). Trimming cost V 3 bases and J 2 bases, with 19 bases left between them. CDR3 length: 17 amino acids. Germline V lookup: CDR1 KGHSH, CDR2 LQKENI. Written as DNA, the CDR3 is TGTGCCAGCTCACCGACCCGGGGGGGAGGTATCAACTATGGCTACACCTTC. It translates to CASSPTRGGGINYGYTF.

The chain recombines TRBV15 with TRBJ1-1, with unresolved D. CDR3 length: 15 residues. CDR1 and CDR2 (germline): LNHNV, YYDKDF (reference sequence). V lost 0 bases and J 4 bases, leaving 12 bases between the germline ends. CDR3 residues: CATSRDGLWATEAFF. CDR3 nucleotides: TGTGCCACCAGCAGAGATGGGCTCTGGGCCACTGAAGCTTTCTTT. The full variable domain, with the rest looked up from reference TRBV15 and TRBJ1-1, is DAMVIQNPRYQVTQFGKPVTLSCSQTLNHNVMYWYQQKSSQAPKLLFHYYDKDFNNEADTPDNFQSRRPNTSFCFLDIRSPGLGDTAMYLCATSRDGLWATEAFFGQGTRLTVV.

This clone was counted only a few times. The CDR3 region has the DNA TGTGCCAGCGGAGCCGGGACAAAACATCAGCCCCAGCATTTT. Its protein is CASGAGTKHQPQHF. V is TRBV6-5 and J is TRBJ1-5; D might be TRBD1 (6 bases). V lost 8 bases and J 5 bases, leaving 16 bases between the germline ends. Germline V gene lookup returns CDR1 MNHEY and CDR2 SVGAGI. The CDR3 is made up of 14 amino acids.

This chain connects TRBV9 to TRBJ2-3, with unresolved D. The CDR3 is 15 amino acids. V lost 3 bases, J lost 0 bases, and 11 bases lay in between. Germline V gene lookup returns CDR1 SGDLS and CDR2 YYNGEE. For the CDR3, the DNA is TGTGCCAGCAGCGGAATCGGAGCTAGCACAGATACGCAGTATTTT. Translated: CASSGIGASTDTQYF. Combining the CDR3 with reference TRBV9 and TRBJ2-3 gives the whole variable domain DSGVTQTPKHLITATGQRVTLRCSPRSGDLSVYWYQQSLDQGLQFLIQYYNGEERAKGNILERFSAQQFPDLHSELNLSSLELGDSALYFCASSGIGASTDTQYFGPGTRLTVL.

The sample holds one count of this clone. The V and J genes are TRBV9 and TRBJ2-2, with TRBD2 as a possible D gene (6 bases). Trimming pared 3 bases from V and 6 bases from J, leaving 15 bases between. This CDR3 has 15 amino acids. Germline CDR1 and CDR2: SGDLS and YYNGEE. The CDR3 bases are TGTGCCAGCAGCGAGAGGGACTTTGGTTCCGGGGAGCTGTTTTTT. This encodes CASSERDFGSGELFF.

The chain recombines TRBV18 with TRBJ1-3; 8 nucleotides agree with TRBD1. Germline lookup yields CDR1 KGHSH and CDR2 LQKENI. V shed 3 bases, J shed 2 bases, and the junction held 0 bases outside the gene matches. The length of the CDR3 is 14 residues. CDR3 coding DNA: TGTGCCAGCTCACCGGACAGGGCTGGAAACACCATATATTTT. Protein product: CASSPDRAGNTIYF.

This clone occurred a few times. The J gene is TRBJ2-7, the V gene TRBV5-6, with TRBD1 matching 11 bases. Germline values: CDR1 SGHDT, CDR2 YYEEEE. The CDR3 sequence is 17 residues long. V was pared by 5 bases and J by 2 bases, with 12 bases of the junction left unmatched. The CDR3 is CASSFRDRGYWAYEQYF. The CDR3 DNA is TGTGCCAGCAGTTTCCGGGACAGGGGGTACTGGGCCTACGAGCAGTACTTC.

The genes are TRBV5-1 and TRBJ1-2, with 10 nucleotides matching TRBD1. Losses at the gene ends were 4 bases for V and 4 bases for J; bases not matched to a gene: 10. CDR3 length: 16 amino acids. Looked up from germline, CDR1 is SGHRS and CDR2 is YFSETQ. In DNA form, the CDR3 reads TGCGCCAGCAGCCATACGAAGACAGGGGGCGGCTATGGCTACACCTTC. Encoded protein: CASSHTKTGGGYGYTF. Full variable domain (outside the CDR3, taken from reference TRBV5-1 and TRBJ1-2): KAGVTQTPRYLIKTRGQQVTLSCSPISGHRSVSWYQQTPGQGLQFLFEYFSETQRNKGNFPGRFSGRQFSNSRSEMNVSTLELGDSALYLCASSHTKTGGGYGYTFGSGTRLTVV.

The chain uses TRBV6-1 and TRBJ1-2; D remains ambiguous. Per germline, CDR1 MNHNS and CDR2 SASEGT. Trimming cost V 5 bases and J 2 bases, with 6 bases left between them. The CDR3 spans 12 residues. The CDR3 bases are TGTGCCAGCAGTACATTCAACTATGGCTACACCTTC. Translation: CASSTFNYGYTF.

This clone has a single count. The chain couples TRBV7-2 to TRBJ2-3; a possible D gene is TRBD1 (6 bases). V was pared by 5 bases and J by 10 bases, with 13 bases between. The CDR3 sequence is 12 residues long. Germline lookup yields CDR1 SGHTA and CDR2 FQGNSA. CDR3 residues: CASSPGAPAQYF. CDR3 in DNA: TGTGCCAGCAGCCCAGGGGCCCCGGCGCAGTATTTT. Combining the CDR3 with reference TRBV7-2 and TRBJ2-3 gives the whole variable domain GAGVSQSPSNKVTEKGKDVELRCDPISGHTALYWYRQSLGQGLEFLIYFQGNSAPDKSGLPSDRFSAERTGGSVSTLTIQRTQQEDSAVYLCASSPGAPAQYFGPGTRLTVL.

J is TRBJ2-3 and V is TRBV4-2; 11 nucleotides match TRBD2. The trim removed 0 bases at V and 2 bases at J, leaving 16 bases unmatched. The CDR3 length is 21 residues. Germline CDR1 is LGHNA and CDR2 is YNFKEQ. CDR3 amino acids: CASSQEASGLAGPTPTDTQYF. CDR3 sequence (DNA): TGTGCCAGCAGCCAAGAGGCGTCCGGACTAGCGGGCCCGACCCCCACAGATACGCAGTATTTT.

The rearrangement links TRBV10-3 to TRBJ2-1, with 8 nucleotides matching TRBD2. This CDR3 region has 15 residues. CDR1 ENHRY and CDR2 SYGVKD come from the germline V gene. J lost 8 bases, V lost 0 bases, and 6 bases had no gene match. This CDR3 is CAISESGTRRHEQFF. The CDR3 nucleotides read TGTGCCATCAGTGAGTCTGGGACTAGGAGACATGAGCAGTTCTTC.

The rearrangement links TRBV7-8 to TRBJ1-1; 7 bases align to TRBD1. This CDR3 comprises 13 residues. Germline V gene sequence: CDR1 SGHVS, CDR2 FQNEAQ. Trimming removed 5 bases from V and 6 bases from J; junction bases left unmatched: 6. Written as DNA, the CDR3 is TGTGCCAGCAGCCGAGATCAGGGGGCTGAAGCTTTCTTT. Translation: CASSRDQGAEAFF.

This clone has only a few counts. The V call is TRBV5-1, the J call TRBJ1-3; no clear D gene. From germline, CDR1 is SGHRS and CDR2 YFSETQ. The CDR3 is made up of 14 amino acids. Trimming removed 5 bases at V and 0 bases at J, with 9 bases between. CDR3 residues: CASSEQSSGNTIYF. The DNA of the CDR3 is TGCGCCAGCAGTGAACAGAGCTCTGGAAACACCATATATTTT.

The chain has TRBV5-5 and TRBJ1-2; 10 bases match TRBD1. The CDR3 sequence is 15 residues long. J lost 5 bases, V lost 3 bases, and 7 bases had no gene match. Germline-derived CDR1 and CDR2 are SGHKS and YYEKEE (reference sequence). The CDR3 sequence: CASSSGPGQGYGYTF. The CDR3 nucleotides read TGTGCCAGCAGCTCTGGACCGGGACAGGGGTATGGCTACACCTTC. Together with reference TRBV5-5 and TRBJ1-2, the CDR3 gives the full variable domain: DAGVTQSPTHLIKTRGQQVTLRCSPISGHKSVSWYQQVLGQGPQFIFQYYEKEERGRGNFPDRFSARQFPNYSSELNVNALLLGDSALYLCASSSGPGQGYGYTFGSGTRLTVV.

The chain uses TRBV9 and TRBJ1-1, with unresolved D. V dropped 0 bases and J dropped 0 bases, with 6 bases sitting between them. The CDR3 has 14 residues. Germline V gene lookup returns CDR1 SGDLS and CDR2 YYNGEE. CDR3 DNA: TGTGCCAGCAGCGTAGGTAGCGTGAACACTGAAGCTTTCTTT. Translating it yields CASSVGSVNTEAFF.

This sequence joins TRBV5-1 and TRBJ2-2, with TRBD1 identical over 8 bases. Looked up from germline, CDR1 is SGHRS and CDR2 is YFSETQ. V was pared by 0 bases and J by 8 bases, with 9 bases of the junction left unmatched. The CDR3 runs to 16 residues. CDR3 in amino acids: CASSLGSAGGMGELFF. CDR3 coding DNA: TGCGCCAGCAGCTTGGGATCCGCAGGGGGCATGGGGGAGCTGTTTTTT.